Listed below are T cell receptor beta chains from one sample, sequenced in a study of CD8 T cells in Susac syndrome. TCRdb re-analysed the immunoSEQ multiplex PCR reads in MiXCR, keeping a single row per CDR3 protein. The table records about 94,000 distinct CDR3 sequences, about 94% of them present only once. The sample taken for sequencing was CD4+ T cells from PBMCs. The receptors come from a human donor with Susac syndrome. CDR3s include the opening cysteine and the closing phenylalanine or tryptophan. Fields, in order: D gene, J gene, V gene, clone size, CDR3 protein, CDR3 DNA. A D gene is named only where the DNA matches it firmly. Clone size, where shown, is once, few, many, or a class for clones that have expanded.

TRBD1 TRBJ2-2 TRBV5-1 - CATATGGNTGELFF TGCGCCACCGCGACAGGGGGCAACACCGGGGAGCTGTTTTTT
- TRBJ1-6 TRBV29-1 - CSVEPRPGGPLHF TGCAGCGTTGAACCCCGACCCGGGGGACCCCTCCACTTT
- TRBJ2-3 TRBV28 - CASTYGGSTSPDTQYF TGTGCCAGCACCTACGGGGGCAGTACTTCCCCAGATACGCAGTATTTT
TRBD1 TRBJ1-4 TRBV4-3 - CASSLGQQGANEKLFF TGCGCCAGCAGCTTAGGCCAACAGGGGGCAAATGAAAAACTGTTTTTT
- TRBJ2-3 TRBV20-1 - CSATRLGGQPDTQYF TGCAGTGCCACCAGGTTGGGGGGGCAACCAGATACGCAGTATTTT
TRBD1 TRBJ1-2 TRBV5-1 - CASSSDRVDGYTF TGCGCCAGCAGCTCCGACAGGGTGGATGGCTACACCTTC
- TRBJ2-1 TRBV7-7 - CASSLSNILNEQFF TGTGCCAGCAGCTTGTCTAACATTCTCAATGAGCAGTTCTTC
- TRBJ2-4 TRBV13 - CASSLSAQGIQYF TGTGCCAGCAGCTTAAGTGCGCAGGGCATTCAGTACTTC
TRBD2 TRBJ2-3 TRBV7-8 once CASSRGLAGTDTQYF TGTGCCAGCAGCCGAGGACTAGCGGGAACAGATACGCAGTATTTT
TRBD1 TRBJ1-1 TRBV7-9 - CASSDVGQGANTEAFF TGTGCCAGCAGCGACGTAGGACAGGGGGCGAACACTGAAGCTTTCTTT
- TRBJ2-7 TRBV7-2 - CASSQDPSSYEQYF TGTGCCAGCAGTCAGGATCCGAGCTCCTACGAGCAGTACTTC
- TRBJ1-3 TRBV18 - CASSPTQGGNTIYF TGTGCCAGCTCACCTACGCAGGGTGGAAACACCATATATTTT
- TRBJ1-5 TRBV6-6 - CASTLRGGAGQPQHF TGTGCCAGCACCCTTCGAGGGGGGGCCGGGCAGCCCCAGCATTTT
- TRBJ2-1 TRBV15 - CATSTPAGGPRNEQFF TGTGCCACCAGCACCCCGGCCGGGGGGCCTAGGAATGAGCAGTTCTTC
- TRBJ1-1 TRBV20-1 - CSARDQTIEAFF TGCAGTGCTAGAGATCAGACCATTGAAGCTTTCTTT
- TRBJ2-5 TRBV25-1 - CASSLKGETQYF TGTGCCAGCAGCCTAAAGGGAGAGACCCAGTACTTC
- TRBJ2-7 TRBV21-1 - CASSKDIFPYEQYF TGTGCCAGCAGCAAGGACATCTTCCCCTACGAGCAGTACTTC
TRBD2 TRBJ2-7 TRBV29-1 - CSALSGGADEQYF TGCAGCGCTCTTAGCGGGGGGGCCGACGAGCAGTACTTC
TRBD1 TRBJ1-5 TRBV5-6 - CASSTRRTGGGNQPQHF TGTGCCAGCAGCACCCGCCGGACAGGGGGAGGCAATCAGCCCCAGCATTTT
TRBD1 TRBJ2-7 TRBV6-5 - CASSRGGNEQYF TGTGCCAGCAGTAGAGGGGGCAACGAGCAGTACTTC
TRBD2 TRBJ2-3 TRBV28 - CASSSPSGGRDTQYF TGTGCCAGCAGCTCTCCTAGCGGGGGCAGAGATACGCAGTATTTT
- TRBJ1-3 TRBV2 - CASSDILRSSGNTIYF TGTGCCAGCAGTGATATTCTAAGGAGCTCTGGAAACACCATATATTTT
- TRBJ1-1 TRBV5-1 - CASSLNRAVNTEAFF TGCGCCAGCAGCTTGAACAGAGCGGTCAACACTGAAGCTTTCTTT
- TRBJ2-1 TRBV7-2 - CASGPRGYNEQFF TGTGCCAGCGGTCCGAGAGGCTACAATGAGCAGTTCTTC
- TRBJ1-2 TRBV20-1 - CSATPTVGFSRGYTF TGCAGTGCTACCCCAACCGTGGGGTTCAGTAGAGGCTACACCTTC
TRBD1 TRBJ2-5 TRBV9 once CASSVGAGGMETQYF TGTGCCAGCAGCGTAGGTGCAGGGGGAATGGAGACCCAGTACTTC
TRBD2 TRBJ2-3 TRBV24-1 - CATSGTSGGTDTQYF TGTGCCACCAGTGGTACTAGCGGGGGCACAGATACGCAGTATTTT
- TRBJ2-7 TRBV11-2 - CASSLLGTMGQYF TGTGCCAGCAGCCTACTAGGGACAATGGGGCAGTACTTC
TRBD2 TRBJ2-3 TRBV6-5 - CASSYSGLAGGTDTQYF TGTGCCAGCAGTTACTCGGGACTAGCGGGGGGCACAGATACGCAGTATTTT
- TRBJ2-1 TRBV5-1 - CASSLVGTVDEQFF TGCGCCAGCAGCTTGGTAGGGACTGTCGATGAGCAGTTCTTC
- TRBJ2-3 TRBV5-4 - CASSSLGDTQYF TGTGCCAGCAGCTCACTCGGGGATACGCAGTATTTT
- TRBJ2-7 TRBV30 - CATSRGSTYEQYF TGTGCGACAAGCCGGGGCAGTACCTACGAGCAGTACTTC
TRBD1 TRBJ1-5 TRBV6-1 - CASSEGQSSYQPQHF TGTGCCAGCAGTGAGGGACAGTCCTCCTATCAGCCCCAGCATTTT
- TRBJ1-5 TRBV7-8 - CASSPTPGSNQPQHF TGTGCCAGCAGCCCCACCCCAGGATCCAATCAGCCCCAGCATTTT
TRBD1 TRBJ2-5 TRBV2 few CASSGGTGETQYF TGTGCCAGCAGTGGGGGGACAGGAGAGACCCAGTACTTC
- TRBJ1-1 TRBV29-1 - CSVDVGAEAFF TGCAGCGTTGATGTGGGCGCGGAAGCTTTCTTT
- TRBJ2-1 TRBV18 - CASSPADRGEQFF TGTGCCAGCTCACCGGCAGACCGCGGTGAGCAGTTCTTC